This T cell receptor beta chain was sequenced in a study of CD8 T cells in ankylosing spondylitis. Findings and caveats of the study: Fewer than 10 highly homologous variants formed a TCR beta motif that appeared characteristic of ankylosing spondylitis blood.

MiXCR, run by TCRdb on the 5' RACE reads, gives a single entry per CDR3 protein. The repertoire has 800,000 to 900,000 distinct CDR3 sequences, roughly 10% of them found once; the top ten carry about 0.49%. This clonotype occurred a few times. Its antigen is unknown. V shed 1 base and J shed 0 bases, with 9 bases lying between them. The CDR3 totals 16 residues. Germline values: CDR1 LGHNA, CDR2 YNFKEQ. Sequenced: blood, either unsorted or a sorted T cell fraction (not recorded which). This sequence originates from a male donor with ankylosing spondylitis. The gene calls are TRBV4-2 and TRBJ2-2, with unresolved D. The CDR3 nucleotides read TGTGCCAGCAGCCAAGTTGACCAATCGAACACCGGGGAGCTGTTTTTT. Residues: CASSQVDQSNTGELFF.